What follows are 3 T cell receptor beta chains derived from one specimen sequenced in a study of blood T cell repertoires in COVID-19. TCRdb keeps only in-frame clones here, not all; method: immunoSEQ multiplex PCR. The sample shows more than 150,000 clones, around 85% of them seen only once. The sequencing input was peripheral blood. These receptors were collected from a man aged 60 to 69 with acute or convalescent COVID-19.

The CDR3: CASSIPAGSYNEQFF. The CDR3 region has the DNA TGTGCCAGCAGCATTCCAGCGGGGTCCTACAATGAGCAGTTCTTC. The chain couples TRBV7-8 to TRBJ2-1; 7 nucleotides align to TRBD2. CDR1 is SGHVS and CDR2 is FQNEAQ in the germline V gene. The CDR3 runs to 15 residues. Trimming took 5 bases from V and 1 from J; bases not matched to a gene: 5.

This clone has more than one count but fewer than ten. The genes are TRBV10-3 and TRBJ2-3, with D possibly being TRBD1 (5 bases). V lost 4 bases and J lost 2, with 13 bases in between. The CDR3 contains 15 residues. Germline CDR1 ENHRY, CDR2 SYGVKD. The CDR3 loop reads CAISGPRATTDTQYF. DNA of the CDR3: TGTGCCATCAGTGGCCCCAGGGCCACCACAGATACGCAGTATTTT.

This chain links TRBV6-1 with TRBJ1-2, with D unclear. The CDR3 spans 13 residues. Trimming shortened V by 3 bases and J by 3 bases, and 8 bases separated the two germline ends. Germline V gives CDR1 MNHNS, CDR2 SASEGT. The CDR3 nucleotides read TGTGCCAGCAGTGATGGCAACCACTATGGCTACACCTTC. It translates to CASSDGNHYGYTF.